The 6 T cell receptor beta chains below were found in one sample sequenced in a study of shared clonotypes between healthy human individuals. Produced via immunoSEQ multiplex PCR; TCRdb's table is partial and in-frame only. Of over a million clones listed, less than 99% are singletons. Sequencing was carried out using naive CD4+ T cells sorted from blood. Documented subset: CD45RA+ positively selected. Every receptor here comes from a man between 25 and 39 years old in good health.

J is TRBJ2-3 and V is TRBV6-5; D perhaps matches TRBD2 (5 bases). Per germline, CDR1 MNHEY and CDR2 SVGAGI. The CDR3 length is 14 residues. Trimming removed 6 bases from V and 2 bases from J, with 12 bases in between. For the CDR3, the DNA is TGTGCCAGCAGACCCTCGGGGAACACAGATACGCAGTATTTT. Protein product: CASRPSGNTDTQYF.

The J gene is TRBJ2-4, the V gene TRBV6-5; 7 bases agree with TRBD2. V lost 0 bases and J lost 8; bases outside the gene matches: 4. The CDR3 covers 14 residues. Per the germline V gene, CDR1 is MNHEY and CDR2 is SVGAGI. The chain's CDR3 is CASSYSEGGDIQYF. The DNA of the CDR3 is TGTGCCAGCAGTTACTCAGAGGGAGGGGACATTCAGTACTTC.

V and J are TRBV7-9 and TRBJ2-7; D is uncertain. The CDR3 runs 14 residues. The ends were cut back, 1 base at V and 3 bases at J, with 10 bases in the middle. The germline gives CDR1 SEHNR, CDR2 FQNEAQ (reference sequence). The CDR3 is CASSLDTYDYEQYF. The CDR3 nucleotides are TGTGCCAGCAGCTTAGACACCTACGACTACGAGCAGTACTTC.

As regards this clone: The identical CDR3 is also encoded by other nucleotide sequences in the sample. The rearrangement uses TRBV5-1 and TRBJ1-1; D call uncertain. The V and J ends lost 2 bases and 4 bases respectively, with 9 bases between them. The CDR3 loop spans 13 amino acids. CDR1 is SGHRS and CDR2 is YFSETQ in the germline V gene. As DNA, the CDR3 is TGCGCCAGCAGCTTAGAGGGAACCACTGAAGCTTTCTTT. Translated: CASSLEGTTEAFF. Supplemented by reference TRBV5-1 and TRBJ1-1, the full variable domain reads KAGVTQTPRYLIKTRGQQVTLSCSPISGHRSVSWYQQTPGQGLQFLFEYFSETQRNKGNFPGRFSGRQFSNSRSEMNVSTLELGDSALYLCASSLEGTTEAFFGQGTRLTVV.

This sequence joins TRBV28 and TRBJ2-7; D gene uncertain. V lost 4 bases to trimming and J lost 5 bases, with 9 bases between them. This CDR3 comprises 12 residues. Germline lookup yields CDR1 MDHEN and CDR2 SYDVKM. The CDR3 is CASSWLAHEQYF. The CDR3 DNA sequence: TGTGCCAGCAGTTGGTTGGCCCACGAGCAGTACTTC. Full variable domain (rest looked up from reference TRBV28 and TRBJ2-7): DVKVTQSSRYLVKRTGEKVFLECVQDMDHENMFWYRQDPGLGLRLIYFSYDVKMKEKGDIPEGYSVSREKKERFSLILESASTNQTSMYLCASSWLAHEQYFGPGTRLTVT.

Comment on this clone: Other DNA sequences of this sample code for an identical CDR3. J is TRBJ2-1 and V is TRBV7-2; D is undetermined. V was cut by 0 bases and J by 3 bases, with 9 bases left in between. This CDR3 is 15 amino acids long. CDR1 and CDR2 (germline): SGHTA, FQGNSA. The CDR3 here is CASSLAGGLYNEQFF. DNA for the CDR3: TGTGCCAGCAGCTTAGCGGGCGGCCTCTACAATGAGCAGTTCTTC.